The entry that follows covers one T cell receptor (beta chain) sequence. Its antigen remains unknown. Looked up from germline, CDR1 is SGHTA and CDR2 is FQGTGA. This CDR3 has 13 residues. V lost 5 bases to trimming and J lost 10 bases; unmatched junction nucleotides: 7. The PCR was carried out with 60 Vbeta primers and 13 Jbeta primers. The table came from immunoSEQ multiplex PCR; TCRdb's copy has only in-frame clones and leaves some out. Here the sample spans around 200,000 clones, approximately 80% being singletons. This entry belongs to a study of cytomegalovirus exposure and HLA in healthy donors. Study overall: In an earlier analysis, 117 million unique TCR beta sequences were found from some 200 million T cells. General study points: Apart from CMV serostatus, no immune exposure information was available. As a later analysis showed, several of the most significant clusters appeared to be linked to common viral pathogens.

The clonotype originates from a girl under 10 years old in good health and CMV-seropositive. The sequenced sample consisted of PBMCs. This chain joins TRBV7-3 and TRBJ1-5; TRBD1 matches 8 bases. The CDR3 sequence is CASSLGTGCPQHF. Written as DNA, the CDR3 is TGTGCCAGCAGCCTAGGGACAGGCTGCCCCCAGCATTTT.